This entry is about one TCR beta chain. The V gene's germline CDR1 is ENHRY and CDR2 SYGVKD. The ends were cut back, 2 bases at V and 1 base at J, with 5 bases in the middle. The CDR3 spans 13 residues. The data were taken from a study of blood T cell repertoires in COVID-19. Per the original data handling: Amplification with reference gene primers provided the estimates of nucleated cell counts. The table came from immunoSEQ multiplex PCR; TCRdb's copy has only in-frame clones and leaves some out. That table is the source of V, J and clone size, and D and trimming were worked out from the DNA. The repertoire includes about 140,000 clones, 84% of them detected once, and 8% to 9% sits in the top ten.

The V gene is TRBV10-3, the J gene TRBJ1-1; D unclear. This receptor was obtained from a man aged 30-40 years with COVID-19, enrolled during active disease. The sample consisted of peripheral blood. CDR3: CAISEPGNTEAFF. DNA of the CDR3: TGTGCCATCAGTGAGCCAGGGAACACTGAAGCTTTCTTT.